These 25 T cell receptor beta chains came from one sample sequenced in a study of T cells in Graves' hyperthyroidism and ophthalmopathy. TCR beta CDR3 regions were amplified from RNA transcripts. Initially, a first-round RT-PCR of the TCR CDR3 employed the HTBI primer set. TCRdb re-derived calls from the multiplex PCR reads in MiXCR, one entry per CDR3 protein. The table lists about 640,000 distinct CDR3 sequences, over 40% of them singletons. Sequenced input: peripheral blood or thyroid tissue (not recorded which). These receptors were collected from an adult man with Graves' disease, either hyperthyroidism or ophthalmopathy (not recorded which).

This clonotype was counted ten times or more. V gene TRBV24-1 combines with J gene TRBJ2-6, with a possible D match to TRBD1 (5 bases). The germline gives CDR1 KGHDR, CDR2 SFDVKD. This CDR3 has 17 amino acids. V lost 9 bases and J lost 0, with 17 bases in between. The CDR3 is CATGFDRTPSGANVLTF. In DNA form, the CDR3 reads TGTGCCACCGGATTTGACAGAACACCCTCTGGGGCCAACGTCCTGACTTTC.

At least ten counts were recorded for this clonotype. This chain connects TRBV29-1 to TRBJ1-6; TRBD1 matches 11 bases. The CDR3 loop spans 13 amino acids. V lost 0 bases and J lost 17; bases outside the gene matches: 6. Germline CDR1 and CDR2: SQVTM and ANQGSEA. The CDR3 nucleotides are TGCAGCGTTGAAGATCTCGGGACAGGGGGAGTCCACTTT. This translates into CSVEDLGTGGVHF.

Note on this clonotype: A much more abundant neighbour one base away suggests this may be a read error. The chain carries TRBV9 and TRBJ2-3; no firm D call. Trimming left V 4 bases short and J 2 bases short, with 5 bases between. There are 12 residues in the CDR3. Looked up from germline, CDR1 is SGDLS and CDR2 is YYNGEE. CDR3 loop: CASSFYTDTQYF. Here the CDR3 DNA reads TGTGCCAGCAGCTTTTACACAGATACGCAGTATTTT.

Points on this clonotype: Likely a read error: the CDR3 ends without its conserved phenylalanine or tryptophan. The V gene is TRBV29-1, the J gene TRBJ1-1, with TRBD1 matching over 7 bases. CDR1 and CDR2 (germline): SQVTM, ANQGSEA. The CDR3 has 15 residues. The V segment lost 3 bases and the J segment 1 base; nucleotides outside the gene matches: 8. The CDR3 here is CSVEETGPTNTEAFL. In DNA form, the CDR3 reads TGCAGCGTTGAGGAGACAGGGCCCACGAACACTGAAGCTTTCCTT.

To note about this clonotype: A read error may be the cause here, since a much bigger clone is one base away. The J gene is TRBJ1-4, the V gene TRBV7-2; TRBD1 agrees at 7 bases. The germline V gene encodes CDR1 SGHTA and CDR2 FQGNSA. The length of the CDR3 is 15 residues. In nucleotides, the CDR3 is TGTGCCAGCAGCACGAGACAGGGCGCTAATGAAAAACTGCTTTTT. This gives the protein CASSTRQGANEKLLF.

A few counts support this clonotype. DNA for the CDR3: TGTGCCAGCAGCCGACAGGGGTCGACCATATATTTT. Translating it yields CASSRQGSTIYF. This chain connects TRBV12-3 or TRBV12-4 to TRBJ1-3, with 8 bases lining up with TRBD1. The CDR3 consists of 12 residues. The junction had 5 bases not matched to a gene; V was cut back by 6 bases and J by 10 bases.

In its sample, this clonotype was seen a few times. The gene calls are TRBV7-2 and TRBJ2-7; 9 bases are shared with TRBD2. V gave up 5 bases and J gave up 3 bases; unmatched junction bases: 11. CDR3 size: 16 residues. Germline CDR1 and CDR2: SGHTA and FQGNSA. CDR3 loop: CASSQDGAGGIYEQYF. DNA for the CDR3: TGTGCCAGCAGCCAAGACGGGGCGGGGGGGATCTACGAGCAGTACTTC.

The rearrangement links TRBV20-1 to TRBJ2-7, with D maybe TRBD2 (7 bases). Between the trimmed V and J ends, which lost 3 bases and 2 bases, there was a span of 17 bases. The CDR3 extends over 15 amino acids. Germline V lookup: CDR1 DFQATT, CDR2 SNEGSKA (reference sequence). CDR3 DNA: TGCAGTGCTAGGTCAATGGGGGGGCTAACCTACGAGCAGTACTTC. Translated: CSARSMGGLTYEQYF.

The CDR3 DNA reads as TGTGCCAGCAGCGTTACAGGGAGGAAGGAAAAACTGTTTTTT. The encoded protein is CASSVTGRKEKLFF. The chain employs TRBV9 and TRBJ1-4, with a weak D call TRBD1 (6 bases). V was clipped by 2 bases and J by 8 bases, with 13 bases between them. There are 14 residues in the CDR3. CDR1 and CDR2 from the germline V gene are SGDLS and YYNGEE. Combining the CDR3 with reference TRBV9 and TRBJ1-4 gives the whole variable domain DSGVTQTPKHLITATGQRVTLRCSPRSGDLSVYWYQQSLDQGLQFLIQYYNGEERAKGNILERFSAQQFPDLHSELNLSSLELGDSALYFCASSVTGRKEKLFFGSGTQLSVL.

This clonotype was recorded many times. The genes are TRBV10-3 and TRBJ1-2; D gene ambiguous. The V and J ends lost 4 bases and 5 bases respectively, with 14 bases between them. Per germline, CDR1 ENHRY and CDR2 SYGVKD. The CDR3 is 14 residues long. The CDR3 loop is CAISVGELAYGYTF. The CDR3 nucleotides read TGTGCCATCAGTGTAGGAGAGTTGGCATATGGCTACACCTTC.

The gene calls are TRBV20-1 and TRBJ1-1, with D maybe TRBD1 (5 bases). The length of the CDR3 is 14 residues. With 0 bases removed from V and 3 bases from J, the gap between germline ends came to 11 bases. Germline V lookup: CDR1 DFQATT, CDR2 SNEGSKA (reference sequence). The CDR3 DNA follows: TGCAGTGCTAGAGATGCACAGGCCCACACTGAAGCTTTCTTT. Translating gives CSARDAQAHTEAFF.

This clonotype was detected a few times. This sequence joins TRBV20-1 and TRBJ2-2; 8 bases line up with TRBD1. The V gene's germline CDR1 is DFQATT and CDR2 SNEGSKA (reference sequence). The V and J ends lost 5 bases and 4 bases, in that order; junction bases with no gene match: 6. This CDR3 is built from 14 residues. In nucleotides, the CDR3 is TGCAGTGCTGGGCGACAGGGGTCCACCGGGGAGCTGTTTTTT. It yields the protein CSAGRQGSTGELFF.

CDR3 sequence reads: CASTIDRSHEQYF. CDR3 sequence (DNA): TGTGCCAGCACTATCGACAGGAGCCACGAGCAGTACTTC. The chain has TRBV7-2 and TRBJ2-7; a weak D match, TRBD1 (6 bases). Germline V gene data show CDR1 as SGHTA and CDR2 as FQGNSA. Trimming left V 7 bases short and J 5 bases short, with 15 bases between. The CDR3 contains 13 residues.

This clonotype has only one observation. The rearrangement joins TRBV2 to TRBJ1-3; 7 bases align to TRBD1. The length of the CDR3 is 14 residues. Germline CDR1 reads SNHLY; CDR2 reads FYNNEI. V lost 6 bases to trimming and J lost 12 bases; unmatched junction nucleotides: 14. As DNA, the CDR3 is TGTGCCAGCAGCCACCTCGGTCAGGGGGAGAACATATATTTT. Its translation: CASSHLGQGENIYF.

Details on this clonotype: A far larger clone is just one base off, so this is likely a read error. The chain recombines TRBV7-3 with TRBJ2-7; D gene unclear. CDR3 size: 12 residues. V lost 2 bases, J lost 5 bases, and 7 bases lay in between. From germline, CDR1 is SGHTA and CDR2 FQGTGA. This chain's CDR3 is CASSLGRNEQYF. The CDR3 DNA is TGTGCCAGCAGCTTAGGGCGGAACGAGCAGTACTTC.

This chain connects TRBV7-8 to TRBJ2-2; either TRBD1 or TRBD2 may supply D (5 bases each). Germline-derived CDR1 and CDR2 are SGHVS and FQNEAQ. The V and J ends lost 4 bases and 5 bases respectively, with 14 bases between them. The CDR3 has 15 amino acids. As DNA, the CDR3 is TGTGCCAGCAGCTGGGGCAGGCAGCGGACCGGGGAGCTGTTTTTT. Its protein product is CASSWGRQRTGELFF. Complete variable domain (other parts from reference TRBV7-8 and TRBJ2-2): GAGVSQSPRYKVAKRGQDVALRCDPISGHVSLFWYQQALGQGPEFLTYFQNEAQLDKSGLPSDRFFAERPEGSVSTLKIQRTQQEDSAVYLCASSWGRQRTGELFFGEGSRLTVL.

The chain links TRBV12-3 or TRBV12-4 to TRBJ2-5; D may match TRBD1 or TRBD2 (5 bases each). CDR3 length: 13 amino acids. V was clipped by 4 bases and J by 4 bases, with 10 bases between them. CDR3 sequence reads: CASSSSGTETQYF. The CDR3 DNA follows: TGTGCCAGCAGTTCATCAGGGACAGAGACCCAGTACTTC.

This clonotype was counted a few times. The gene calls are TRBV6-6 and TRBJ2-3; D might be TRBD1 or TRBD2, each matching 6 bases. The CDR3 is made up of 14 amino acids. Germline V gives CDR1 MNHNY, CDR2 SVGAGI (reference sequence). V was clipped by 5 bases and J by 0 bases, with 9 bases between them. The CDR3 sequence is CASSPGASTDTQYF. CDR3 DNA sequence: TGTGCCAGCAGTCCGGGGGCTAGCACAGATACGCAGTATTTT.

V is TRBV2 and J is TRBJ1-6; no reliable D call. Trimming pared 6 bases from V and 14 bases from J, leaving 11 bases between. The CDR3 spans 11 residues. CDR1 SNHLY and CDR2 FYNNEI come from the germline V gene. The CDR3 bases are TGTGCCAGCAGGTCGGGAGGAACCCTCCACTTT. Protein: CASRSGGTLHF.

The chain joins TRBV10-3 to TRBJ2-7; D might be TRBD2 (6 bases). Between the trimmed V and J ends, which lost 11 bases and 0 bases, there was a span of 11 bases. The V gene's germline CDR1 is ENHRY and CDR2 SYGVKD. The CDR3 is 12 amino acids. The CDR3 DNA follows: TGTGCCTGGAGGGGTCTCTCCTACGAGCAGTACTTC. Translation: CAWRGLSYEQYF.

In this sample, this clonotype turned up many times. The chain combines TRBV2 with TRBJ1-2; D not resolved. Trimming stripped 3 bases from V and 8 bases from J, with 13 bases between. The V gene's germline CDR1 is SNHLY and CDR2 FYNNEI. The CDR3 covers 13 residues. The CDR3 loop is CASSELLTSGYTF. The CDR3 DNA reads as TGTGCCAGCAGTGAGCTTTTGACGAGCGGCTACACCTTC.

This chain connects TRBV6-1 to TRBJ1-1, with D unresolved. The CDR3 totals 11 residues. Germline-derived CDR1 and CDR2 are MNHNS and SASEGT. V lost 5 bases, J lost 9 bases, and 10 bases lay in between. CDR3: CASSPQAKAFF. The CDR3 bases are TGTGCCAGCAGTCCCCAGGCGAAAGCTTTCTTT.

Points on this clonotype: Just one base apart from a much larger clone, this may be a read error. The rearrangement uses TRBV7-3 and TRBJ1-1; the D is unclear. CDR1 is SGHTA, CDR2 FQGTGA, per germline. The CDR3 runs 13 residues. CDR3 sequence (DNA): TGTGCCAGCAGCTTGTCGGGGATCACTGAAACTTTCTTT. Translation gives CASSLSGITETFF.

This clonotype was detected ten times or more. In DNA, the CDR3 is TGTGCCAGCGGAGGGGACAGGGACACTGAAGCTTTCTTT. This gives the protein CASGGDRDTEAFF. The chain links TRBV7-9 to TRBJ1-1; 9 nucleotides align to TRBD1. CDR1 and CDR2 from the germline V gene are SEHNR and FQNEAQ (reference sequence). The CDR3 is made up of 13 amino acids. The J segment lost 3 bases and the V segment lost 8 bases, leaving 4 bases of the junction unmatched.

The V call is TRBV5-6, the J call TRBJ1-1; a weak D match, TRBD1 (5 bases). Trimming took off 5 bases at V and 4 bases at J, with 12 bases between the two ends. Germline V gene sequence: CDR1 SGHDT, CDR2 YYEEEE. The CDR3 has 13 amino acids. The CDR3 loop is CASRYRIGTEAFF. The CDR3 DNA sequence: TGTGCCAGCAGGTACAGGATTGGCACTGAAGCTTTCTTT. Combining the CDR3 with reference TRBV5-6 and TRBJ1-1 gives the whole variable domain DAGVTQSPTHLIKTRGQQVTLRCSPKSGHDTVSWYQQALGQGPQFIFQYYEEEERQRGNFPDRFSGHQFPNYSSELNVNALLLGDSALYLCASRYRIGTEAFFGQGTRLTVV.